This note documents a single T cell receptor (beta chain) sequence. Its antigen is not identified. CDR1 and CDR2 (germline): LNHDA, SQIVND (reference sequence). Losses at the gene ends were 4 bases for V and 5 bases for J; bases not matched to a gene: 10. This CDR3 has 17 amino acids. These data originate in a study of T cell responses to AZD1222 COVID-19 vaccine. Study-level background: Pooling covered second doses at about 4 or about 12 weeks. Study-level results: The donor group comprised mostly white British people and more females; the analysis possibly underestimated clonal diversity. Repertoire sampling occurred only after the peak T cell response. A reported finding is that nearly half of spike-specific TCRs target unmutated variant regions.

Data came from immunoSEQ multiplex PCR; TCRdb stores just in-frame clones and leaves some out. This sample has some 130,000 clones, with about 90% found just once. The chain has TRBV19 and TRBJ2-1; 11 bases agree with TRBD2. The sequence derives from an adult in good health. Source: peripheral blood, taken on day 0 of AZD1222 vaccination. Written as DNA, the CDR3 is TGTGCCAGTAGTACAACTCGACTAGCGGGAACACACAATGAGCAGTTCTTC. Translated: CASSTTRLAGTHNEQFF.